The entry below describes one TCR beta chain. No antigen is known for it. One base away there is no much larger clone; base qualities are not given. Collaborating institutions collected whole blood in K2EDTA tubes following their own protocols. Collaborator samples were shipped for TCRbeta analysis as frozen whole blood, isolated PBMCs, or DNA extracted from either sample type. The germline V gene provides CDR1 SGDLS and CDR2 YYNGEE. Cut back by 4 bases and 6 bases, the V and J ends lie 20 bases apart. From the cysteine up to the phenylalanine, the CDR3 has a length of 15 residues. The kept DNA is CDR3 alone, 45 bases in frame from the first base. The immunoSEQ Assay, a bias-controlled multiplex PCR, was used to amplify TCRbeta CDR3 regions from genomic DNA. The published analysis was carried out like this. Within the assay, amplification of reference gene primers was used to estimate how many nucleated cells each sample contained. To quantify the absolute abundance of each unique TCRbeta CDR3 rearrangement, sequence reads were collapsed and filtered. For each sample, productive Simpson clonality was calculated by taking the square root of Simpson's diversity index across productive rearrangements. Here the immuneACCESS table is served through TCRdb, limited to in-frame sequences with V and J called. Missing clones are a known gap in these copies; in checked studies unresolved V genes cover under half, and the rest lacks a known reason. V, J and clone size are those of that table, while D and trimming were read from the DNA. The sample includes more than 95,000 clones, with about 85% observed a single time. Clones ranked in the top ten supply under 8% of the sample.

The sample originates from a study of blood T cell repertoires in COVID-19 (dated by TCRdb to about 2020). About the investigation overall: The collaborator samples originated in the United States, Italy and Spain and spanned the acute and convalescent phases of COVID-19. The prospective study material was composed of cDNA or gDNA derived from T cells, B-cell-depleted T cells, or PBMCs. Deeply sampled blood TCRbeta repertoires from subjects exposed to, actively infected with, or recovered from COVID-19 were included in the dataset. The repertoires were made available in a free public database intended to serve as a resource for research on the immune response to SARS-CoV-2. Samples were obtained from the ongoing ImmuneRACE study (first 160 participants) and from 1,000 to 1,500 subjects provided by 6 global collaborators. Sample metadata almost always included a de-identified subject ID, COVID-19 status, age in years and sex. Where available, HLA class I and class II types were taken from metadata supplied by the sample provider and were not determined by assay-based typing.

The paper as a whole reports these results and caveats: The quantity of clinical and demographic metadata differed by source and by participant and was supplied without curation.

This TCR was recovered from an elderly man with active or convalescent COVID-19. The V and J genes are TRBV9 and TRBJ2-7, with a weak D call of TRBD1 (6 bases match). Sequenced input: peripheral blood. The DNA sequence is TGTGCCAGCAGCCCAGGACAGACCATTGGTCGCGAGCAGTACTTC. The encoded protein is CASSPGQTIGREQYF.